This T cell receptor (beta chain) was captured in a study of blood T cell repertoires in COVID-19. Study in general: T cells, B-cell-depleted T cells, or PBMCs provided the cDNA or gDNA that served as material.

In the original workflow: Scientists estimated how many nucleated cells there were by amplifying reference gene primers. This table comes from immunoSEQ multiplex PCR, and its TCRdb copy is limited to in-frame clones, with some not included. V and J calls and clone size are those listed in that table; D and trimming were worked out from the DNA. The sample holds about 90,000 clones, 89% seen once. This clone is a singleton in its sample. Germline CDR1 and CDR2: SGHTA and FQGTGA. CDR3 length: 17 amino acids. V was pared by 6 bases and J by 7 bases, with 15 bases of the junction left unmatched. Sequencing input: peripheral blood. The genes are TRBV7-3 and TRBJ2-2, with 9 nucleotides matching TRBD1. The sequence was collected from a man aged 45-60 years with COVID-19, enrolled during active disease. CDR3 residues: CASSLLKQGASIGELFF. The CDR3 DNA reads TGTGCCAGCAGTCTCCTAAAACAGGGGGCTTCAATCGGGGAGCTGTTTTTT.